The clone carrying this T cell receptor (beta chain) was counted at least ten times. Its antigen is unknown. The lymph nodes were axillary draining lymph nodes from breast cancer patients. These data are taken from a study of breast tumors, draining lymph nodes, adjacent tissues. TCRdb redid the calling of the multiplex PCR reads with MiXCR, one entry per CDR3 protein. The table includes about 220,000 distinct CDR3 sequences, around 35% detected once. Study-level results: Tumor repertoires ranked between lymph nodes and nontumor tissue in diversity, with V and J gene preferences.

This TCR was recovered from a female donor with breast cancer. Some clones in this sample may be carry-over from other donors' samples. Source material: axillary lymph node tissue.

Here the CDR3 reads CASSIARRSNYGYTF. Written as DNA, the CDR3 is TGTGCCAGTAGTATTGCCCGTCGTTCTAACTATGGCTACACCTTC. The chain has TRBV19 and TRBJ1-2; D ambiguous. The CDR3 has 15 residues. V was shortened by 3 bases and J by 0 bases, with 11 bases between the two germline ends. CDR1 and CDR2 (germline): LNHDA, SQIVND (reference sequence).